This entry features one T cell receptor beta chain sequence. The target antigen is unknown. This specimen comes from a study of T cells in Graves' hyperthyroidism and ophthalmopathy. General study findings and limits: In simple terms, a model built on 13 V-J features told ophthalmopathy apart from stable hyperthyroidism.

The CDR3 totals 16 residues. V was trimmed by 2 bases and J by 0 bases, leaving 16 bases between them. Germline V lookup: CDR1 SQVTM, CDR2 ANQGSEA. The TCR beta CDR3 regions underwent amplification using RNA transcripts as the source. TCR CDR3 underwent first-round RT-PCR with the HTBI primer set. From the multiplex PCR reads, TCRdb called clonotypes with MiXCR, one entry per CDR3 protein. This repertoire shows around 660,000 distinct CDR3 sequences, approximately 42% found once; its top ten account for 7% to 7.5%. The chain uses TRBV29-1 and TRBJ1-2; D unclear. The TCR originated in an adult man with Graves' disease, either hyperthyroidism or ophthalmopathy (not recorded which). The sample comprised peripheral blood or thyroid tissue (not recorded which). The CDR3 here is CSVESPHLDANYGYTF. The CDR3 nucleotides read TGCAGCGTTGAATCCCCACACCTAGATGCTAACTATGGCTACACCTTC.